The 8 T cell receptor beta chains below were found in one sample sequenced in a study of T cell responses to AZD1222 COVID-19 vaccine. Clones were sequenced by immunoSEQ multiplex PCR, and TCRdb holds only the in-frame ones, with some missing. The sample includes 35,000 to 45,000 clones, roughly 80% seen only once; the top ten take about 3.7%. Here the sequenced sample was peripheral blood, taken on day 0 of AZD1222 vaccination. These receptors were obtained from an adult in good health.

The chain has TRBV19 and TRBJ1-6; 7 positions agree with TRBD1. Per the germline V gene, CDR1 is LNHDA and CDR2 is SQIVND (reference sequence). This CDR3 is built from 15 residues. The trim removed 6 bases at V and 4 bases at J, leaving 6 bases unmatched. CDR3 in amino acids: CASRTRDSYNSPLHF. The CDR3 DNA sequence: TGTGCCAGTAGGACCCGGGACAGTTATAATTCACCCCTCCACTTT.

The V call is TRBV3-1 (or the pseudogene TRBV3-2), the J call TRBJ1-1; a weak D match, TRBD1 (6 bases). Trimming shortened V by 10 bases and J by 7 bases, and 19 bases separated the two germline ends. Germline-derived CDR1 and CDR2 are LGHDT and YNNKEL (reference sequence). This CDR3 comprises 13 residues. The CDR3, as DNA: TGTGCCACGTTGTCGGCAGGGGACCGTGAAGCTTTCTTT. The encoded protein is CATLSAGDREAFF.

The genes are TRBV28 and TRBJ1-1; no clear D. Germline CDR1 MDHEN, CDR2 SYDVKM. Trimming took 2 bases from V and 5 from J, leaving 9 bases between them. The CDR3 is 13 residues long. The CDR3 sequence is CASSLGGRTEAFF. CDR3 in DNA: TGTGCCAGCAGTTTAGGAGGGAGGACTGAAGCTTTCTTT.

CDR3 coding DNA: TGTGCCAGCAGTTACCGAGATTCACCCCTCCACTTT. This translates into CASSYRDSPLHF. The chain employs TRBV6-6 and TRBJ1-6; D call uncertain. CDR3 length equals 12 residues. Germline values: CDR1 MNHNY, CDR2 SVGAGI (reference sequence). With 2 bases removed from V and 8 bases from J, the gap between germline ends came to 4 bases.

This clone was recorded once. DNA for the CDR3: TGTGCCAGCAGTGCCAGTAGGACCGATCAGCCCCAGCATTTT. Translating gives CASSASRTDQPQHF. This rearrangement joins TRBV6-2 or TRBV6-3 to TRBJ1-5; D is ambiguous. Germline V CDR1 and CDR2: MNHEY, SVGEGT. This CDR3 is built from 14 residues. V lost 5 bases to trimming and J lost 5 bases, with 13 bases between them.

This clone appeared a few times. The gene calls are TRBV6-1 and TRBJ1-2; the match to TRBD1 covers 9 bases. This CDR3 has 12 residues. The trim removed 11 bases at V and 7 bases at J, leaving 8 bases unmatched. From germline, CDR1 is MNHNS and CDR2 SASEGT. CDR3: CAGSQGASGYTF. The CDR3 bases are TGTGCCGGTTCACAGGGGGCCAGTGGCTACACCTTC.

V gene TRBV11-2 combines with J gene TRBJ1-4; D ambiguous. The germline gives CDR1 SGHAT, CDR2 FQNNGV. The V end lost 4 bases, the J end lost 0 bases, and 12 bases lay between the germline ends. The CDR3 runs to 16 residues. The CDR3 is CASSSLTVPTNEKLFF. The CDR3 bases are TGTGCCAGCAGCTCCCTTACAGTTCCAACTAATGAAAAACTGTTTTTT.

The chain combines TRBV15 with TRBJ2-3; no definite D call. In germline, CDR1 is LNHNV, CDR2 YYDKDF (reference sequence). Trimming took 0 bases from V and 2 from J, leaving 9 bases between them. The CDR3 contains 15 residues. The CDR3 bases are TGTGCCACCAGCAGAGATCCCGTATCCACAGATACGCAGTATTTT. Amino acids: CATSRDPVSTDTQYF.